This T cell receptor (beta chain) was recorded in a study of blood T cell repertoires in COVID-19 (dated by TCRdb to about 2020). With respect to the entire study: Samples from collaborators originated in the United States, Italy and Spain and spanned both the acute and convalescent phases of COVID-19. The dataset comprised deeply sampled blood TCRbeta repertoires from subjects exposed to, actively infected with, or recovered from COVID-19. A de-identified subject ID, COVID-19 status, age in years and sex were almost always included in the sample metadata. HLA class I and class II types, where available, came from metadata supplied by the sample provider rather than from assay-based typing. The material from the prospective study consisted of cDNA or gDNA derived from T cells, B-cell-depleted T cells, or PBMCs. A freely available public database, intended as a resource for researchers studying the immune response to SARS-CoV-2, is where the repertoires were released. Samples came from the ongoing ImmuneRACE study (first 160 participants) plus 1,254 subjects from 6 global collaborators. Study-wide findings and limitations: The quantity of clinical and demographic metadata differed by source and by participant and was supplied without curation.

TCRbeta CDR3 regions were amplified from genomic DNA using the immunoSEQ Assay, a bias-controlled multiplex PCR. In the paper's pipeline: Nucleated cell counts per sample were estimated from amplification of reference gene primers within the assay. To quantify the absolute abundance of each unique TCRbeta CDR3 rearrangement, sequence reads were collapsed and filtered. For each sample, productive Simpson clonality was calculated as the square root of Simpson's diversity index across productive rearrangements. TCRdb took over this immuneACCESS table, retaining in-frame rearrangements with V and J assigned. Such tables are incomplete; in checked studies, under half of the missing clones stem from an unresolved V gene, and the remainder is unexplained. The V and J calls and clone size were taken over from that table, and D and trimming were inferred from the DNA. This sample has about 220,000 clones in its table, and 82% of those were observed once. The ten largest make up about 3.6% of the sample.

The collaborating institutions used their own protocols to collect whole blood in K2EDTA tubes. For TCRbeta analysis, collaborators shipped samples in one of three forms: frozen whole blood, isolated PBMCs, or DNA extracted from either of those sample types. After removal of 6 bases from V and 7 bases from J, the junction retains 8 bases not matched to a gene. Via the germline V gene (reference sequence), CDR1 is SEHNR and CDR2 FQNEAQ. From cysteine to phenylalanine, the CDR3 is 15 amino acids long. The CDR3 DNA has 45 bases and is translated from base 1. On this clone itself: The antigen it recognizes is unknown. It has no much larger one-base neighbor in the sample; base qualities were not kept.

This receptor chain uses TRBV7-9 and TRBJ1-6; TRBD1 fits 8 bases in the junction. Sequences were obtained from peripheral blood. The receptor was derived from an elderly woman with acute or convalescent COVID-19. In nucleotides, the sequence is TGTGCCAGCAGGCCTCAGGGGGCCCGAAATTCACCCCTCCACTTT. This sequence encodes CASRPQGARNSPLHF.